A selection of T cell receptor beta chains follows, all from one sample in a study of T-cell reconstitution after alpha-beta-depleted transplantation in children. TCRdb independently ran MiXCR on the PCR reads; one entry per CDR3 protein. The data contain some 500,000 distinct CDR3 sequences, around a third of them singletons. The sample was PBMCs from the stem cell graft donor, taken from the stem cell graft. Source of these receptors: a human donor who donated a stem cell graft to a child with aplastic anemia. CDR3s include the opening cysteine and the closing phenylalanine or tryptophan. A D gene is named only where the DNA matches it firmly. Clone sizes are given selectively: once, few, many, or a class where the clone is expanded.

TRBJ2-3 | TRBV6-5 | NA | TRBD1 | TGTGCCAGCAGTTACTTTAAGACAGGGCGACTCACAGATACGCAGTATTTT | CASSYFKTGRLTDTQYF
TRBJ2-7 | TRBV18 | NA | NA | TGTGCCAGCTCACCTAATCCGCTAGGATATTCCTACGAGCAGTACTTC | CASSPNPLGYSYEQYF
TRBJ2-7 | TRBV18 | few | NA | TGTGCCACTGCTGGGAATTACTACGAGCAGTACTTC | CATAGNYYEQYF
TRBJ2-1 | TRBV30 | NA | TRBD2 | TGTGCCGGTAGCGGGACCTCTTACAATGAGCAGTTCTTC | CAGSGTSYNEQFF
TRBJ1-1 | TRBV28 | few | NA | TGTGCCAGCAGCACCGGACAGTTTGAAGCTTTCTTT | CASSTGQFEAFF
TRBJ2-3 | TRBV6-1 | many | TRBD1 | TGTGCCAGCAGTGAAGGGGGACAGGGGGCAGATACGCAGTATTTT | CASSEGGQGADTQYF
TRBJ2-3 | TRBV9 | NA | TRBD1 | TGTGCCAGCAGCCTCCAGGGGGCGGGCACAGATACGCAGTATTTT | CASSLQGAGTDTQYF
TRBJ2-3 | TRBV29-1 | NA | TRBD2 | TGCAGCGTTGAGATGGCTAGCGGAGTATACACAGATACGCAGTATTTT | CSVEMASGVYTDTQYF
TRBJ2-1 | TRBV20-1 | NA | TRBD2 | TGCAGTGCTATTAGCGGGCCGTCGAGGAATGAGCAGTTCTTC | CSAISGPSRNEQFF
TRBJ2-3 | TRBV5-4 | few | TRBD1 | TGTGCCAGCAGCTGGCCGACAGGGGGCACAGATACGCAGTATTTT | CASSWPTGGTDTQYF
TRBJ1-2 | TRBV18 | NA | TRBD1 | TGTGCCAGCTCACCTAATCTTGGTGGACAGGGAGATGGCTACACCTTC | CASSPNLGGQGDGYTF
TRBJ2-1 | TRBV11-2 | NA | TRBD2 | TGTGCCAGCAGCTTACAGGGGTTCGGGAGGGCCTACAATGAGCAGTTCTTC | CASSLQGFGRAYNEQFF
TRBJ2-6 | TRBV4-2 | NA | NA | TGTGCCAGCAGCCCGGGACTCTTGGGGGCCAACGTCCTGACTTTC | CASSPGLLGANVLTF
TRBJ2-3 | TRBV6-5 | NA | TRBD2 | TGTGCCAGCAGTTACTTGGCTAGCGGGAGCGCAGATACGCAGTATTTT | CASSYLASGSADTQYF
TRBJ1-1 | TRBV20-1 | few | NA | TGCAGTGCTAGGCGCCCCGGGACTCGGACTGAAGCTTTCTTT | CSARRPGTRTEAFF
TRBJ1-1 | TRBV6-1 | NA | NA | TGTGCCAGCAGTGAACGGGTAAGGGGGGAAGCTTTCTTT | CASSERVRGEAFF
TRBJ2-1 | TRBV10-3 | few | TRBD2 | TGTGCCATCAGTGTCGGTGCGGGAGCGGACAATGAGCAGTTCTTC | CAISVGAGADNEQFF
TRBJ1-2 | TRBV4-3 | few | NA | TGCGCCAGCAGCCCCGAAGGCCAGCCAATCTATGGCTACACCTTC | CASSPEGQPIYGYTF
TRBJ2-1 | TRBV2 | few | TRBD2 | TGTGCCAGCAGGAACGGGAGGTCTGAGCAGTTCTTC | CASRNGRSEQFF